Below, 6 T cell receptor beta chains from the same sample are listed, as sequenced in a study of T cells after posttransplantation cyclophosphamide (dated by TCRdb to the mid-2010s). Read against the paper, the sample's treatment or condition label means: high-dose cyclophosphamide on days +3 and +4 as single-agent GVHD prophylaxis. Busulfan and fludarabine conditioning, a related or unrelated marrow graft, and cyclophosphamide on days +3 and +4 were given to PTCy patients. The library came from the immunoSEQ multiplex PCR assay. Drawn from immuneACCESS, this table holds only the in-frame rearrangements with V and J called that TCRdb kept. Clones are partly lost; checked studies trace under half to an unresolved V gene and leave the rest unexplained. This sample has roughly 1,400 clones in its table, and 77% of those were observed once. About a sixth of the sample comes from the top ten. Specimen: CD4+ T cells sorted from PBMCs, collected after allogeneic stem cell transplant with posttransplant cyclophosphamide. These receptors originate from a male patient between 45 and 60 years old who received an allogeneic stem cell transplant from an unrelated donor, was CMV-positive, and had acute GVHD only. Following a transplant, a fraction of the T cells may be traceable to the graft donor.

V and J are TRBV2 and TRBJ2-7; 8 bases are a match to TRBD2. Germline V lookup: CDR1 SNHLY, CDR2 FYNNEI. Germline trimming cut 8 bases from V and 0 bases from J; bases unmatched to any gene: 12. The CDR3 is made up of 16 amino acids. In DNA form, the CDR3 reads TGTGCCAGCGAAACCACCGGACTAGCCCTCTCCTACGAGCAGTACTTC. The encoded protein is CASETTGLALSYEQYF.

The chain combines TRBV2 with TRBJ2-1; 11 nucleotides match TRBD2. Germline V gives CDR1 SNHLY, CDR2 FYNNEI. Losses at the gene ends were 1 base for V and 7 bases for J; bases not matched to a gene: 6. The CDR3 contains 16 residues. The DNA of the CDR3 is TGTGCCAGCAGTGAAGTTAGACTAGCGGGACGGAATGAGCAGTTCTTC. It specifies CASSEVRLAGRNEQFF.

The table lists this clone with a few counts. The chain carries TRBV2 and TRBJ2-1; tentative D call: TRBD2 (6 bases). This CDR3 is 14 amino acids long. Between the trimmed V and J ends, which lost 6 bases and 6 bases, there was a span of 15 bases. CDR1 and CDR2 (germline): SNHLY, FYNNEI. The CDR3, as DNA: TGTGCCAGCAGGGTTCGGGGGTTTGGCAATGAGCAGTTCTTC. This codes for CASRVRGFGNEQFF.

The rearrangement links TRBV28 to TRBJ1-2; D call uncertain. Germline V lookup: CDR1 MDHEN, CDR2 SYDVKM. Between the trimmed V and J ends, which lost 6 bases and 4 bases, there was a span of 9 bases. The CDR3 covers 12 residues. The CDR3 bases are TGTGCCAGCAGGCCAACAGCCTATGGCTACACCTTC. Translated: CASRPTAYGYTF.

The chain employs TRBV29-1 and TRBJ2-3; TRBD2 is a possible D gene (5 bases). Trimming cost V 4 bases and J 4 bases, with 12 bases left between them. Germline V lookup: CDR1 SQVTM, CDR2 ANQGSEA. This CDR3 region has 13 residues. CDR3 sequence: CSVAEVKSDTQYF. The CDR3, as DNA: TGCAGCGTTGCGGAGGTAAAATCAGATACGCAGTATTTT.

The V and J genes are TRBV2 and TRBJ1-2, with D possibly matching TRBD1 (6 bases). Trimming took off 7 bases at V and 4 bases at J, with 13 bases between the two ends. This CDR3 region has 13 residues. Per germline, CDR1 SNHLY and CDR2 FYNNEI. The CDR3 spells CASTSLGAYGYTF. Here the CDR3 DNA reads TGTGCCAGCACAAGTCTGGGGGCCTATGGCTACACCTTC.